This T cell receptor (beta chain) was found in a study of blood T cell repertoires in COVID-19. The protocol was immunoSEQ multiplex PCR, while the TCRdb copy is restricted to in-frame clones and leaves out a portion. Of 62,000 or so clones in the sample, 80% to 90% are singletons; the top ten hold 1.4%. The CDR3 extends over 15 amino acids. Looked up from germline, CDR1 is MNHEY and CDR2 is SVGEGT. The V end was cut by 6 bases, the J end by 0 bases, with 15 bases between. The sample comprised peripheral blood. The TCR was taken from an older woman with acute or convalescent COVID-19. V usage is TRBV6-2 or TRBV6-3 and J usage is TRBJ2-7; possible D gene TRBD2, 7 bases. The CDR3 DNA sequence: TGTGCCAGCAGCGAGGGGGGGTTCGTCTCCTACGAGCAGTACTTC. As protein: CASSEGGFVSYEQYF.